These T cell receptor beta chains were read from a single sample in a study of cytomegalovirus exposure and HLA in healthy donors. Sequenced by immunoSEQ multiplex PCR; TCRdb stores in-frame clones only, minus some. Across over 200,000 clones, the top ten clones capture roughly 0.98% of the sample. Sequenced material: PBMCs. These receptors all stem from a young woman in good health and CMV-seropositive. Each CDR3 is given with its conserved first and last residue. The D gene is left open where the match is weak.

V	length	J	D	CDR3	DNA
TRBV4-1	13	TRBJ1-6	TRBD1	CASTGTVRSPLHF	TGCGCCAGCACCGGGACAGTGAGATCACCCCTCCACTTT
TRBV9	17	TRBJ2-1	TRBD2	CASSVAGLAGGPGEQFF	TGTGCCAGCAGCGTAGCGGGTCTAGCGGGGGGGCCGGGTGAGCAGTTCTTC
TRBV2	18	TRBJ2-5	NA	CASSEALSRRRPQETQYF	TGTGCCAGCAGTGAAGCGCTTTCGCGGAGGCGGCCACAAGAGACCCAGTACTTC
TRBV5-8	15	TRBJ1-4	NA	CASSFTGRENEKLFF	TGTGCCAGCAGCTTCACGGGAAGGGAAAATGAAAAACTGTTTTTT
TRBV11-3	19	TRBJ2-1	TRBD1	CASSYLTGGAPSSYNEQFF	TGTGCCAGCAGCTATTTGACAGGGGGCGCGCCCAGCTCCTACAATGAGCAGTTCTTC
TRBV28	15	TRBJ1-5	TRBD1	CASSSGGAGNQPQHF	TGTGCCAGCAGTTCAGGGGGCGCGGGGAATCAGCCCCAGCATTTT
TRBV27	15	TRBJ1-5	TRBD1	CASSPRDSLRQPQHF	TGTGCCAGCAGTCCACGGGACAGTCTCCGCCAGCCCCAGCATTTT
TRBV6-5	14	TRBJ2-5	NA	CASGRTRYQETQYF	TGTGCCAGCGGTCGGACTCGGTACCAAGAGACCCAGTACTTC
TRBV19	14	TRBJ2-7	NA	CASSIVTGSYEQYF	TGTGCCAGTAGTATAGTAACAGGGAGTTACGAGCAGTACTTC
TRBV7-2	13	TRBJ1-4	NA	CASSPTKGAKLFF	TGTGCCAGCAGCCCCACGAAGGGAGCAAAACTGTTTTTT
TRBV19	11	TRBJ1-2	NA	CASGPTYGYTF	TGTGCAAGCGGGCCCACCTATGGCTACACCTTC
TRBV7-2	15	TRBJ2-7	NA	CASSRRQGMNYEQYF	TGTGCCAGCAGCCGCCGGCAGGGGATGAACTACGAGCAGTACTTC
TRBV11-3	13	TRBJ2-6	NA	CASSLTGANVLTF	TGTGCCAGCAGCCTCACAGGGGCCAACGTCCTGACTTTC
TRBV30	13	TRBJ1-1	TRBD1	CACNLNRGTEAFF	TGTGCCTGTAACCTTAACAGGGGTACTGAAGCTTTCTTT
TRBV18	19	TRBJ2-1	TRBD2	CASSLRTSGRSGFYNEQFF	TGTGCCAGCTCACTTAGGACTAGCGGGAGATCTGGGTTTTACAATGAGCAGTTCTTC
TRBV6-1	14	TRBJ1-6	NA	CASELSSYNSPLHF	TGTGCCAGCGAATTGAGCTCCTATAATTCACCCCTCCACTTT
TRBV11-2	16	TRBJ2-3	TRBD2	CASSPGGTSGRDTQYF	TGTGCCAGCAGCCCCGGCGGGACTAGCGGGAGGGATACGCAGTATTTT
TRBV5-6	15	TRBJ2-5	TRBD1	CASSYETGHGETQYF	TGTGCCAGCAGCTACGAGACAGGGCATGGGGAGACCCAGTACTTC
TRBV5-1	18	TRBJ2-1	TRBD2	CASSLALASGRAVYEQFF	TGCGCCAGCAGCTTGGCCCTGGCTAGCGGGAGGGCAGTTTATGAGCAGTTCTTC
TRBV4-1	15	TRBJ1-2	NA	CASSQDPVTGGGNTF	TGCGCCAGCAGCCAAGATCCCGTGACGGGGGGGGGTAACACCTTC
TRBV5-4	17	TRBJ2-3	NA	CASSLDLTTRSTDTQYF	TGTGCCAGCAGCTTGGATCTCACCACCCGGAGCACAGATACGCAGTATTTT
TRBV28	16	TRBJ2-4	NA	CASSRGRGLAKNIQYF	TGTGCCAGCAGCCGGGGGCGGGGGCTAGCCAAAAACATTCAGTACTTC
TRBV20-1	11	TRBJ2-7	TRBD2	CSAKRDYEQYF	TGCAGTGCTAAGCGGGACTACGAGCAGTACTTC
TRBV19	16	TRBJ2-4	NA	CASSKAQGMAKNIQYF	TGTGCCAGTAGTAAGGCGCAGGGAATGGCCAAAAACATTCAGTACTTC
TRBV5-8	14	TRBJ1-2	NA	CASSKDYLENGYTF	TGTGCCAGCAGCAAGGACTACTTGGAGAATGGCTACACCTTC
TRBV6-5	15	TRBJ1-2	NA	CASSSRDTANYGYTF	TGTGCCAGCAGTTCCCGGGACACAGCTAACTATGGCTACACCTTC
TRBV25-1	15	TRBJ2-5	NA	CASSSHRDDQETQYF	TGTGCCAGCAGTTCTCACAGGGATGACCAAGAGACCCAGTACTTC
TRBV6-5	15	TRBJ1-6	NA	CASSYQGQNNSPLHF	TGTGCCAGCAGTTACCAAGGACAGAATAATTCACCCCTCCACTTT
TRBV4-3	16	TRBJ1-3	NA	CASSPHASNSGNTIYF	TGCGCCAGCAGCCCCCATGCCAGTAACTCTGGAAACACCATATATTTT
TRBV27	12	TRBJ1-2	TRBD1	CAGSLIGGGYTF	TGTGCCGGCAGTTTAATAGGGGGCGGCTACACCTTC
TRBV6-5	15	TRBJ1-5	NA	CASSYSLGSNQPQHF	TGTGCCAGCAGTTACTCTCTAGGTAGCAATCAGCCCCAGCATTTT
TRBV5-1	19	TRBJ2-3	TRBD2	CASSLGLAGVPGSTDTQYF	TGCGCCAGCAGCTTGGGGCTAGCGGGGGTGCCAGGTTCAACAGATACGCAGTATTTT
TRBV7-6	15	TRBJ2-3	TRBD2	CASSPSGGSTDTQYF	TGTGCCAGCAGCCCTAGCGGGGGGAGCACAGATACGCAGTATTTT
TRBV6-1	15	TRBJ1-1	TRBD1	CASSQGGYMNTEAFF	TGTGCCAGCAGTCAAGGGGGCTATATGAACACTGAAGCTTTCTTT
TRBV11-2	15	TRBJ1-6	NA	CASSFNRAGNSPLHF	TGTGCCAGCAGCTTTAACAGGGCGGGTAATTCACCCCTCCACTTT